These T cell receptor beta chains were read from a single sample in a study of blood T cell repertoires in COVID-19. Using immunoSEQ multiplex PCR, the repertoire was profiled, and TCRdb retains in-frame clones only, with some absent. The repertoire includes 70,000 or so clones, around 90% of them detected once, and over 25% sits in the top ten. Input material: peripheral blood. These receptors were collected from a woman at least 80 years old with active or convalescent COVID-19. Each CDR3 is given with its conserved first and last residue. The order of the fields is D gene, clone size, J gene, V gene, CDR3 length, CDR3 protein, CDR3 DNA. A D gene is named only where the DNA matches it firmly. Rows may omit the clone size; those that give it use once, few, many or a size class.

d_call: NA
clone_size: NA
j_call: TRBJ2-3
v_call: TRBV28
cdr3_length: 14
cdr3_aa: CASSRSQVTDTQYF
cdr3_nt: TGTGCCAGCAGCCGATCACAGGTCACAGATACGCAGTATTTT

d_call: TRBD2
clone_size: NA
j_call: TRBJ2-1
v_call: TRBV7-2
cdr3_length: 15
cdr3_aa: CASSLVASGYNEQFF
cdr3_nt: TGTGCCAGCAGCTTAGTGGCTAGCGGTTACAATGAGCAGTTCTTC

d_call: NA
clone_size: NA
j_call: TRBJ1-5
v_call: TRBV19
cdr3_length: 13
cdr3_aa: CASIPEPGQPQHF
cdr3_nt: TGTGCCAGTATCCCCGAACCGGGACAGCCCCAGCATTTT

d_call: TRBD2
clone_size: NA
j_call: TRBJ2-2
v_call: TRBV7-2
cdr3_length: 14
cdr3_aa: CASRSGGRTGELFF
cdr3_nt: TGTGCCAGCCGTAGCGGGGGGAGGACCGGGGAGCTGTTTTTT

d_call: NA
clone_size: NA
j_call: TRBJ1-2
v_call: TRBV19
cdr3_length: 13
cdr3_aa: CASSKGTPSGYTF
cdr3_nt: TGTGCCAGTAGTAAGGGGACACCCTCGGGCTACACCTTC

d_call: TRBD1
clone_size: NA
j_call: TRBJ1-2
v_call: TRBV7-6
cdr3_length: 15
cdr3_aa: CASSADRAANYGYTF
cdr3_nt: TGTGCCAGCAGTGCTGACAGGGCAGCTAACTATGGCTACACCTTC

d_call: NA
clone_size: NA
j_call: TRBJ1-5
v_call: TRBV28
cdr3_length: 13
cdr3_aa: CASRETPMQPQHF
cdr3_nt: TGTGCCAGCAGAGAAACACCGATGCAGCCCCAGCATTTT

d_call: NA
clone_size: few
j_call: TRBJ2-2
v_call: TRBV2
cdr3_length: 13
cdr3_aa: CASSQNTAGELFF
cdr3_nt: TGTGCCAGCAGTCAAAACACAGCCGGGGAGCTGTTTTTT

d_call: NA
clone_size: NA
j_call: TRBJ1-1
v_call: TRBV24-1
cdr3_length: 12
cdr3_aa: CATSDTGFRAFF
cdr3_nt: TGTGCCACCAGTGATACAGGTTTTCGAGCTTTCTTT

d_call: NA
clone_size: NA
j_call: TRBJ2-6
v_call: TRBV6-5
cdr3_length: 15
cdr3_aa: CASSSYSSGANVLTF
cdr3_nt: TGTGCCAGCAGCTCTTACAGCTCTGGGGCCAACGTCCTGACTTTC

d_call: NA
clone_size: NA
j_call: TRBJ1-2
v_call: TRBV28
cdr3_length: 13
cdr3_aa: CASSPSVNYGYTF
cdr3_nt: TGTGCCAGCAGTCCCTCCGTCAACTATGGCTACACCTTC

d_call: NA
clone_size: NA
j_call: TRBJ2-5
v_call: TRBV7-2
cdr3_length: 15
cdr3_aa: CASSLQAGGQETQYF
cdr3_nt: TGTGCCAGCAGCTTACAAGCGGGCGGCCAAGAGACCCAGTACTTC

d_call: TRBD1
clone_size: NA
j_call: TRBJ1-4
v_call: TRBV28
cdr3_length: 14
cdr3_aa: CASRRDRVNEKLFF
cdr3_nt: TGTGCCAGCAGGCGGGACAGGGTTAATGAAAAACTGTTTTTT

d_call: NA
clone_size: NA
j_call: TRBJ1-5
v_call: TRBV5-6
cdr3_length: 15
cdr3_aa: CASSLFPQATQPQHF
cdr3_nt: TGTGCCAGCAGCTTGTTCCCCCAGGCCACCCAGCCCCAGCATTTT

d_call: NA
clone_size: NA
j_call: TRBJ1-2
v_call: TRBV7-2
cdr3_length: 13
cdr3_aa: CASKEGAAWGYTF
cdr3_nt: TGTGCCAGCAAAGAGGGCGCCGCTTGGGGCTACACCTTC

d_call: NA
clone_size: NA
j_call: TRBJ1-2
v_call: TRBV6-5
cdr3_length: 14
cdr3_aa: CASSYSQGNYGYTF
cdr3_nt: TGTGCCAGCAGTTACTCTCAGGGTAACTATGGCTACACCTTC

d_call: NA
clone_size: few
j_call: TRBJ2-7
v_call: TRBV12-5
cdr3_length: 12
cdr3_aa: CASSSSRDFPYF
cdr3_nt: TGTGCTAGCAGTTCCAGTCGGGACTTCCCGTACTTC

d_call: NA
clone_size: NA
j_call: TRBJ2-3
v_call: TRBV29-1
cdr3_length: 12
cdr3_aa: CSVDTGSDTQYF
cdr3_nt: TGCAGCGTTGACACGGGGTCAGATACGCAGTATTTT

d_call: NA
clone_size: NA
j_call: TRBJ2-7
v_call: TRBV6-5
cdr3_length: 14
cdr3_aa: CASSYSSATYEQYF
cdr3_nt: TGTGCCAGCAGTTACTCTTCCGCTACCTACGAGCAGTACTTC

d_call: NA
clone_size: once
j_call: TRBJ1-1
v_call: TRBV6-5
cdr3_length: 12
cdr3_aa: CASNKAGREAFF
cdr3_nt: TGTGCCAGCAACAAGGCGGGGCGGGAAGCTTTCTTT

d_call: NA
clone_size: NA
j_call: TRBJ2-5
v_call: TRBV5-8
cdr3_length: 14
cdr3_aa: CASSLSRIQETQYF
cdr3_nt: TGTGCCAGCAGCTTGTCTAGAATACAAGAGACCCAGTACTTC

d_call: TRBD1
clone_size: NA
j_call: TRBJ1-1
v_call: TRBV7-2
cdr3_length: 14
cdr3_aa: CASSFTGGNTEAFF
cdr3_nt: TGTGCCAGCAGTTTCACAGGGGGGAACACTGAAGCTTTCTTT

d_call: TRBD1
clone_size: NA
j_call: TRBJ1-6
v_call: TRBV27
cdr3_length: 15
cdr3_aa: CASGRQGAENSPLHF
cdr3_nt: TGTGCCAGCGGCCGACAGGGGGCGGAAAATTCACCCCTCCACTTT

d_call: NA
clone_size: NA
j_call: TRBJ1-6
v_call: TRBV2
cdr3_length: 13
cdr3_aa: CASRDTGNSPLHF
cdr3_nt: TGTGCCAGCAGGGACACTGGAAATTCACCCCTCCACTTT

d_call: NA
clone_size: NA
j_call: TRBJ2-7
v_call: TRBV14
cdr3_length: 14
cdr3_aa: CASSYGPGLREQYF
cdr3_nt: TGTGCCAGCAGCTACGGACCAGGGCTTAGGGAGCAGTACTTC

d_call: TRBD1
clone_size: few
j_call: TRBJ1-5
v_call: TRBV5-6
cdr3_length: 14
cdr3_aa: CASSLGRGNQPQHF
cdr3_nt: TGTGCCAGCAGCTTGGGCAGGGGGAATCAGCCCCAGCATTTT

d_call: NA
clone_size: NA
j_call: TRBJ2-3
v_call: TRBV3-1/TRBV3-2
cdr3_length: 15
cdr3_aa: CASSQDGAATDTQYF
cdr3_nt: TGTGCCAGCAGCCAAGATGGAGCGGCCACAGATACGCAGTATTTT